The 32 T cell receptor beta chains presented below share a single source sample, sequenced in a study of regulatory T cells in long-lasting Graves disease. For TCR beta, libraries came from iRepertoire HTBI primers and Arm-PCR of CDR3 regions. TCRdb passed the multiplex PCR reads through MiXCR, listing each CDR3 protein once. The sample lists 420,000 or so distinct CDR3 sequences, around 17% occurring once. Time point described: newly diagnosed GD, antithyroid drugs for less than 3 months. RNA from PBMCs was the source of the TCR library. The same sample was also studied in work on T cells in Graves' hyperthyroidism and ophthalmopathy.

This material consisted of peripheral blood mononuclear cells (PBMCs), taken at new diagnosis, from a patient treated with antithyroid drugs. The receptors come from a woman between 18 and 29 years old with Graves disease.

This sequence joins TRBV6-1 and TRBJ2-7; 7 bases fit TRBD2. The CDR3 contains 15 residues. The ends lost 6 bases at V and 0 bases at J; junction bases unmatched: 8. Germline V lookup: CDR1 MNHNS, CDR2 SASEGT. CDR3 protein: CASSLRLADSYEQYF. CDR3 DNA: TGTGCCAGCAGCCTGAGGCTAGCGGACTCCTACGAGCAGTACTTC.

The chain has TRBV15 and TRBJ2-7, with 7 bases that match TRBD1. CDR3 length equals 15 residues. Germline V gene data show CDR1 as LNHNV and CDR2 as YYDKDF (reference sequence). Trimming removed 1 base from V and 6 bases from J; junction bases left unmatched: 9. The CDR3 protein is CATSRVQGRVGEQYF. The CDR3 DNA sequence: TGTGCCACCAGCAGAGTACAGGGGCGAGTGGGCGAGCAGTACTTC.

This clonotype was found many times. The V gene is TRBV7-2, the J gene TRBJ2-7; 7 nucleotides match TRBD2. V trimming: 5 bases; J trimming: 0 bases; junction bases outside the gene matches: 10. Looked up from germline, CDR1 is SGHTA and CDR2 is FQGNSA. The CDR3 has 16 amino acids. The CDR3 sequence: CASSITSDLSSYEQYF. Written as DNA, the CDR3 is TGTGCCAGCAGCATCACTAGCGACCTTAGCTCCTACGAGCAGTACTTC.

This clonotype was observed a handful of times. This chain uses TRBV6-1 with TRBJ2-1; D is possibly TRBD2 (6 bases). V lost 3 bases and J lost 4, with 16 bases in between. From germline, CDR1 is MNHNS and CDR2 SASEGT. The CDR3 totals 16 residues. The CDR3 DNA reads TGTGCCAGCAGTGACCCAAAGGAGGGGATATACAATGAGCAGTTCTTC. This codes for CASSDPKEGIYNEQFF.

In its sample, this clonotype was seen many times. The genes are TRBV20-1 and TRBJ2-7, with a tentative D call TRBD1 (6 bases). Trimming stripped 3 bases from V and 6 bases from J, with 15 bases between. This CDR3 is 13 amino acids long. Germline CDR1 is DFQATT and CDR2 is SNEGSKA (reference sequence). In DNA, the CDR3 is TGCAGTGCTAGTAGGCAGGGGTTGGGCGAGCAGTACTTC. Translating gives CSASRQGLGEQYF.

This clonotype was seen at least ten times. The chain links TRBV9 to TRBJ2-7; 8 nucleotides align to TRBD1. With 3 bases clipped from V and 1 base from J, the junction kept 3 bases outside the gene matches. This CDR3 is 14 amino acids long. Germline loops: CDR1 SGDLS, CDR2 YYNGEE. As DNA, the CDR3 is TGTGCCAGCAGCGCGGACAGGGCTTCCTACGAGCAGTACTTC. The encoded protein is CASSADRASYEQYF.

This clonotype was seen repeatedly, ten times or more. The genes are TRBV3-1 and TRBJ2-2, with a possible D match to TRBD1 (7 bases). The CDR3 has 14 amino acids. CDR1 and CDR2 from the germline V gene are LGHDT and YNNKEL (reference sequence). The V gene lost 5 bases and the J gene lost 4 bases, with 11 bases spanning the gap. The CDR3 reads CASSYRGGTGELFF. CDR3 sequence (DNA): TGTGCCAGCAGCTACAGGGGAGGCACCGGGGAGCTGTTTTTT.

The sample holds many counts of this clonotype. The chain uses TRBV2 and TRBJ2-7; D is perhaps TRBD1 (6 bases). The CDR3 sequence is 12 residues long. CDR1 and CDR2 (germline): SNHLY, FYNNEI. The V end was cut by 6 bases, the J end by 7 bases, with 13 bases between. The CDR3 sequence: CASRLTGIEQYF. The CDR3 region has the DNA TGTGCCAGCAGACTAACAGGGATTGAGCAGTACTTC.

This clonotype was counted many times. V gene TRBV4-1 combines with J gene TRBJ1-1; perhaps TRBD1 as D (5 bases). The ends were cut back, 4 bases at V and 5 bases at J, with 20 bases in the middle. Germline CDR1 reads MGHRA; CDR2 reads YSYEKL. The CDR3 is 16 residues long. The CDR3 sequence is CASSLRGGVGRTEAFF. CDR3 nucleotide sequence: TGCGCCAGCAGCCTCCGCGGGGGGGTAGGGAGGACTGAAGCTTTCTTT.

This clonotype was seen at least ten times. CDR3 residues: CASSWTGRTGELFF. In DNA form, the CDR3 reads TGTGCCAGCAGTTGGACAGGGAGAACCGGGGAGCTGTTTTTT. The V call is TRBV27, the J call TRBJ2-2, with 8 bases lining up with TRBD1. This CDR3 comprises 14 residues. J lost 5 bases, V lost 4 bases, and 3 bases had no gene match. Germline CDR1 reads MNHEY; CDR2 reads SMNVEV (reference sequence).

The sample holds a few counts of this clonotype. The genes are TRBV7-3 and TRBJ2-1; no clear D. The V gene lost 1 base and the J gene lost 6 bases, with 7 bases spanning the gap. Germline loops: CDR1 SGHTA, CDR2 FQGTGA. The CDR3 spans 13 residues. The CDR3 is CASSLSLVNEQFF. CDR3 DNA sequence: TGTGCCAGCAGCTTAAGTTTAGTCAATGAGCAGTTCTTC.

The chain employs TRBV6-1 and TRBJ2-2, with a possible D match to TRBD1 (5 bases). The CDR3 extends over 14 amino acids. CDR1 is MNHNS and CDR2 is SASEGT in the germline V gene. Trimming removed 1 base from V and 7 bases from J, with 10 bases in between. The CDR3 region has the DNA TGTGCCAGCAGTGAAGTTCAAGGGGTCGGGGAGCTGTTTTTT. Its protein product is CASSEVQGVGELFF.

Remarks on this clonotype: A much larger clone differs from this one at a single base, so this may be a read error. V and J are TRBV7-2 and TRBJ2-3; maybe TRBD1 (6 bases). The closer fit of TRBJ2-7 to the DNA end suggests the J call may be wrong. This CDR3 spans 16 amino acids. Per the germline V gene, CDR1 is SGHTA and CDR2 is FQGNSA. The CDR3 nucleotides are TGTGCCAGCAGCTTAGCGGCCGGACAGATCACCTACGGGCAGTACTTC. Protein product: CASSLAAGQITYGQYF.

A few counts support this clonotype. The V and J genes are TRBV28 and TRBJ2-7; 11 bases are shared with TRBD2. Losses at the gene ends were 6 bases for V and 5 bases for J; bases not matched to a gene: 6. Germline-derived CDR1 and CDR2 are MDHEN and SYDVKM. The CDR3 totals 14 residues. CDR3 in amino acids: CASRLAGDPNEQYF. The CDR3 DNA reads as TGTGCCAGCAGACTAGCGGGAGACCCCAACGAGCAGTACTTC.

The chain combines TRBV19 with TRBJ1-2, with a weak D call TRBD1 (5 bases). Trimming removed 3 bases at V and 3 bases at J, with 8 bases between. This CDR3 has 13 amino acids. Germline loops: CDR1 LNHDA, CDR2 SQIVND (reference sequence). CDR3 in amino acids: CASSIGDYYGYTF. In DNA form, the CDR3 reads TGTGCCAGTAGTATTGGGGACTACTATGGCTACACCTTC.

V and J are TRBV24-1 and TRBJ2-7; 8 bases match TRBD1. Germline trimming cut 9 bases from V and 3 bases from J; bases unmatched to any gene: 3. The CDR3 totals 12 residues. Germline V gene sequence: CDR1 KGHDR, CDR2 SFDVKD. CDR3 in amino acids: CATAGTGYEQYF. CDR3 nucleotides: TGTGCCACCGCAGGGACAGGCTACGAGCAGTACTTC.

This chain links TRBV25-1 with TRBJ2-1; TRBD1 matches at 9 bases. Per the germline V gene, CDR1 is MGHDK and CDR2 is SYGVNS. The CDR3 runs to 14 residues. Trimming took 8 bases from V and 4 from J; bases not matched to a gene: 6. The CDR3 region has the DNA TGTGCCAGCTCTTGGACAGGGGCGTACAATGAGCAGTTCTTC. Amino acids: CASSWTGAYNEQFF.

To note about this clonotype: An end of the junction does not agree with germline; a read error may underlie this. V is TRBV10-3 and J is TRBJ1-5; D is uncertain. The germline gives CDR1 ENHRY, CDR2 SYGVKD. The CDR3 contains 15 residues. CDR3 amino acids: CAISDPSYSSQPQHF. In DNA, the CDR3 is TGTGCCATCAGTGACCCCAGTTATAGCAGTCAGCCCCAGCATTTT.

At least ten counts were recorded for this clonotype. Here the CDR3 DNA reads TGTGCCAGCAGCTTAGTAGGAGGGAGGGAGCTGTTTTTT. As protein: CASSLVGGRELFF. The chain combines TRBV7-3 with TRBJ2-2; perhaps TRBD2 as D (6 bases). This CDR3 region has 13 residues. The germline V gene has CDR1 SGHTA and CDR2 FQGTGA. The V gene lost 2 bases and the J gene lost 9 bases, with 10 bases spanning the gap.

Only a few counts were recorded for this clonotype. CDR3 nucleotides: TGTGCCAGCACCCCCCAGTCTGCTAGTTACGAGCAGTACTTC. It codes for CASTPQSASYEQYF. The chain has TRBV12-3 or TRBV12-4 and TRBJ2-7; D gene ambiguous. The CDR3 sequence is 14 residues long. V lost 7 bases and J lost 4, with 17 bases in between.

The gene calls are TRBV6-5 and TRBJ1-6; D ambiguous. Trimming shortened V by 2 bases and J by 4 bases, and 21 bases separated the two germline ends. The CDR3 spans 19 residues. Per the germline V gene, CDR1 is MNHEY and CDR2 is SVGAGI. Here the CDR3 DNA reads TGTGCCAGCAGTTACATGATACCGGCGTTACCCAATTATAATTCACCCCTCCACTTT. It specifies CASSYMIPALPNYNSPLHF.

This clonotype was observed at least ten times. The chain recombines TRBV7-2 with TRBJ2-7; 16 nucleotides line up with TRBD2. Per germline, CDR1 SGHTA and CDR2 FQGNSA. The ends lost 0 bases at V and 3 bases at J; junction bases unmatched: 11. The CDR3 has 20 residues. CDR3 DNA: TGTGCCAGCAGCTTAGCGTCCGGGACTAGCGGGAGGGCCCAGGTCTACGAGCAGTACTTC. It codes for CASSLASGTSGRAQVYEQYF.

The chain uses TRBV20-1 and TRBJ2-1; D remains ambiguous. Germline-derived CDR1 and CDR2 are DFQATT and SNEGSKA (reference sequence). The CDR3 is 15 residues long. The V end was cut by 4 bases, the J end by 0 bases, with 13 bases between. Written as DNA, the CDR3 is TGCAGTGCTACCCCCCGGCTTCGCTCCTACAATGAGCAGTTCTTC. Amino acid sequence: CSATPRLRSYNEQFF.

This clonotype has ten or more counts. V usage is TRBV7-3 and J usage is TRBJ2-1, with a weak D call TRBD1 (5 bases). This CDR3 comprises 15 residues. V was trimmed by 1 base and J by 10 bases, leaving 17 bases between them. Germline V gene data show CDR1 as SGHTA and CDR2 as FQGTGA. As DNA, the CDR3 is TGTGCCAGCAGCTTAATTGGGGCGGAGCTAACGGAGCAGTTCTTC. It specifies CASSLIGAELTEQFF.

This clonotype was counted ten times or more. CDR3 protein: CASSITLASSEQYF. The CDR3 DNA reads as TGCGCCAGCAGCATAACGCTGGCCTCGTCCGAGCAGTACTTC. The rearrangement uses TRBV5-1 and TRBJ2-7; D is undetermined. The germline V and J ends were trimmed by 4 bases and 6 bases, with 17 bases remaining between them. CDR3 length: 14 residues. Germline CDR1 and CDR2: SGHRS and YFSETQ.

In its sample, this clonotype was seen many times. This chain joins TRBV25-1 and TRBJ2-7; D is perhaps TRBD2 (6 bases). Deletions cut 3 bases from V and 1 base from J, with 13 bases between. The CDR3 contains 15 residues. Germline V lookup: CDR1 MGHDK, CDR2 SYGVNS. CDR3 residues: CASSDETRGSYEQYF. The CDR3, as DNA: TGTGCCAGCAGTGACGAGACTAGAGGGTCCTACGAGCAGTACTTC.

This clonotype was observed at least ten times. The J gene is TRBJ1-5, the V gene TRBV27; D might be TRBD1 (6 bases). Germline V gene sequence: CDR1 MNHEY, CDR2 SMNVEV (reference sequence). This CDR3 is built from 13 residues. Trimming shortened V by 5 bases and J by 5 bases, and 10 bases separated the two germline ends. For the CDR3, the DNA is TGTGCCAGCAGTACTCGACAGGATCAGCCCCAGCATTTT. It translates to CASSTRQDQPQHF.

The chain links TRBV6-1 to TRBJ1-5; no reliable D call. CDR3 size: 14 residues. Germline-derived CDR1 and CDR2 are MNHNS and SASEGT. V lost 7 bases and J lost 3, with 13 bases in between. The CDR3 region has the DNA TGTGCCAGCACTACCTGGGAGGCCAATCAGCCCCAGCATTTT. It specifies CASTTWEANQPQHF.

There are many counts of this clonotype. DNA of the CDR3: TGTGCCAGCAGGGCTAGACTAGCGTCTATCTACGAGCAGTACTTC. Its protein product is CASRARLASIYEQYF. The genes are TRBV2 and TRBJ2-7; 8 nucleotides line up with TRBD2. CDR3 length equals 15 residues. Trimming cost V 6 bases and J 3 bases; bases outside gene matches: 10. In germline, CDR1 is SNHLY, CDR2 FYNNEI.

This clonotype was seen many times. This chain joins TRBV29-1 and TRBJ2-3; no definite D call. Germline V lookup: CDR1 SQVTM, CDR2 ANQGSEA. Trimming left V 4 bases short and J 2 bases short, with 10 bases between. The CDR3 has 13 amino acids. This CDR3 reads CSVAFGSTDTQYF. CDR3 nucleotides: TGCAGCGTTGCATTTGGGTCCACAGATACGCAGTATTTT.

The table lists this clonotype with a few counts. The chain joins TRBV20-1 to TRBJ2-7, with D perhaps matching TRBD1 (6 bases). Deletions cut 3 bases from V and 2 bases from J, with 14 bases between. The germline V gene has CDR1 DFQATT and CDR2 SNEGSKA (reference sequence). This CDR3 has 14 residues. CDR3 nucleotides: TGCAGTGCTAGCATCGGTCAGGGGACCTACGAGCAGTACTTC. Amino acids: CSASIGQGTYEQYF.

This clonotype was observed a single time. Since a much larger clone is just one base distant, this may be a read error. The chain recombines TRBV13 with TRBJ2-3, with a possible D match to TRBD2 (6 bases). Trimming removed 3 bases at V and 2 bases at J, with 15 bases between. The CDR3 spans 16 residues. Germline V gene data show CDR1 as PRHDT and CDR2 as FYEKMQ (reference sequence). Here the CDR3 DNA reads TGTGCCAGCAGCTTGTGGGGCGGGATGAACACAGATACGCAGTATTTT. Encoded protein: CASSLWGGMNTDTQYF.